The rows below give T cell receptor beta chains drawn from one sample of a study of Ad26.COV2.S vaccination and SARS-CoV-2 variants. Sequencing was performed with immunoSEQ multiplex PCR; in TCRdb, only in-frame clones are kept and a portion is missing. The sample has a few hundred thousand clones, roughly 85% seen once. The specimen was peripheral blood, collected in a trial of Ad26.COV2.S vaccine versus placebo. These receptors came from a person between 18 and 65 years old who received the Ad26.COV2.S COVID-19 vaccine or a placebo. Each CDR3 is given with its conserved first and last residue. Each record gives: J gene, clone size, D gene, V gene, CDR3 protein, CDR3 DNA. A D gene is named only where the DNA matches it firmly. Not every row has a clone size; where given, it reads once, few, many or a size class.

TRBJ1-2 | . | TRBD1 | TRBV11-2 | CASSLVGTGPFSWGYTF | TGTGCCAGCAGCTTAGTAGGGACAGGGCCCTTTTCTTGGGGCTACACCTTC
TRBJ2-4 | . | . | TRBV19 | CASSILLRDIQYF | TGTGCCAGTAGTATACTCCTAAGGGACATTCAGTACTTC
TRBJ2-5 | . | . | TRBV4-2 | CASSHPRDSPYQETQYF | TGTGCCAGCAGCCATCCTCGGGACTCACCGTACCAAGAGACCCAGTACTTC
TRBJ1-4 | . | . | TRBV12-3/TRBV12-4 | CASSLGPREKLFF | TGTGCCAGCAGTTTAGGACCCCGGGAAAAACTGTTTTTT
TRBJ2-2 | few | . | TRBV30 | CAWSVHSTGELFF | TGTGCCTGGAGTGTACATAGCACCGGGGAGCTGTTTTTT
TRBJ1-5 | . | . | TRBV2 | CASSEGQNNQPQHF | TGTGCCAGCAGTGAGGGCCAAAACAATCAGCCCCAGCATTTT
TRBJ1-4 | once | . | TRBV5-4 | CASVFGEKLFF | TGTGCCAGCGTTTTCGGTGAAAAACTGTTTTTT
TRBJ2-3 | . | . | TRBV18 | CASSPPNADTQYF | TGTGCCAGCTCACCACCAAATGCAGATACGCAGTATTTT
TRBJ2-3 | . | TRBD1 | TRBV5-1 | CASSWGTGDISTDTQYF | TGCGCCAGCAGCTGGGGGACAGGGGATATCTCCACAGATACGCAGTATTTT
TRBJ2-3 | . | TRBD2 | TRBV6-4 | CASTPNLAGGSLTDTQYF | TGTGCCAGCACTCCTAATCTAGCGGGGGGGAGCTTAACGGATACGCAGTATTTT
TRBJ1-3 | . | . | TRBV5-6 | CASSFVESGNTIYF | TGTGCCAGCAGCTTCGTAGAATCTGGAAACACCATATATTTT
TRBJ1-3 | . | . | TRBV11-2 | CASRLSRSWNSGNTIYF | TGTGCCAGCAGGCTCTCAAGATCCTGGAACTCTGGAAACACCATATATTTT
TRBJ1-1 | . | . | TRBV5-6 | CASSLPGDSRAFF | TGTGCCAGCAGCTTGCCGGGCGACAGTCGAGCTTTCTTT
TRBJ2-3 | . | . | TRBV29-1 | CSVEGVELDTQYF | TGCAGCGTTGAAGGGGTCGAGTTGGATACGCAGTATTTT
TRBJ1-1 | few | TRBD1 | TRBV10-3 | CAISRQGADTEAFF | TGTGCCATCAGTCGACAGGGGGCCGACACTGAAGCTTTCTTT
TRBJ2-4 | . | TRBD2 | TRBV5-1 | CASSRLAGDQNIQYF | TGCGCCAGCAGCCGACTAGCGGGAGACCAAAACATTCAGTACTTC
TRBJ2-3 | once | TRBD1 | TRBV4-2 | CASSRLTTGALTDTQYF | TGTGCCAGCAGCCGATTAACCACAGGGGCCCTAACAGATACGCAGTATTTT
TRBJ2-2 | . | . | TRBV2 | CASAPPGGELFF | TGTGCCAGCGCGCCCCCGGGAGGGGAGCTGTTTTTT
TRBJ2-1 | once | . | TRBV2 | CASSERLDPYNEQFF | TGTGCCAGCAGTGAAAGACTAGACCCCTACAATGAGCAGTTCTTC
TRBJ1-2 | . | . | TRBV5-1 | CASSFQRVNASPGGYTF | TGCGCCAGCAGCTTCCAAAGGGTCAACGCAAGCCCAGGGGGCTACACCTTC
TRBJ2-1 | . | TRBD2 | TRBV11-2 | CASSSLTSGPYNEQFF | TGTGCCAGCAGCTCCTTAACTAGCGGCCCCTACAATGAGCAGTTCTTC
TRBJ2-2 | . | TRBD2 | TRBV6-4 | CAEGLANTGELFF | TGTGCAGAGGGACTAGCAAACACCGGGGAGCTGTTTTTT
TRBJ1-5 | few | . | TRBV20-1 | CSASGQGMQPQHF | TGCAGTGCTAGTGGCCAGGGAATGCAGCCCCAGCATTTT
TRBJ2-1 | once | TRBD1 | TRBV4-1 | CASSQEALRDRGLF | TGCGCCAGCAGCCAAGAAGCTCTCCGGGACAGAGGCCTCTTC
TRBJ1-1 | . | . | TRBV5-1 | CASSPPQVLNTEAFF | TGCGCCAGCAGCCCTCCACAGGTCCTGAACACTGAAGCTTTCTTT
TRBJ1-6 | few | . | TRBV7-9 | CASSLLIAGSPLHF | TGTGCCAGCAGCTTACTGATAGCCGGTTCACCCCTCCACTTT
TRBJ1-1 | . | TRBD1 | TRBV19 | CASSTSLRGRRYTEAFF | TGTGCCAGTAGTACTTCACTCAGGGGGCGGCGGTACACTGAAGCTTTCTTT
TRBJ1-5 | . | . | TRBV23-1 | CASSPGGNSNQPQHF | TGCGCCAGCAGTCCGGGAGGGAATAGCAATCAGCCCCAGCATTTT
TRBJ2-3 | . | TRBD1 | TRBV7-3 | CASSPGTGNTDTQYF | TGTGCCAGCAGCCCTGGGACAGGAAACACAGATACGCAGTATTTT
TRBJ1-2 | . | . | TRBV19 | CASSYGTPLGGYTF | TGTGCCAGTAGTTACGGCACTCCCCTGGGAGGCTACACCTTC
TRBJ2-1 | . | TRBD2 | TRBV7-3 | CASSVLAGGPSEQFF | TGTGCCAGCAGCGTACTAGCGGGAGGGCCGAGTGAGCAGTTCTTC
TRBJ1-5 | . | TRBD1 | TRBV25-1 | CASRDCGTGSTSGPQHF | TGTGCCAGCAGGGACTGCGGGACAGGGTCTACATCAGGGCCCCAGCATTTT
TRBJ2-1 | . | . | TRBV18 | CASSPGVARSYNEQFF | TGTGCCAGCTCCCCGGGCGTAGCTAGGTCCTACAATGAGCAGTTCTTC
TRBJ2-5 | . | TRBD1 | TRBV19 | CASSNHGTGLRETQYF | TGTGCCAGTAGCAACCATGGGACAGGGTTGCGAGAGACCCAGTACTTC
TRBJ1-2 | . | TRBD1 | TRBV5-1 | CASSLGQGFWAGYTF | TGCGCCAGCAGCTTGGGACAGGGGTTCTGGGCTGGCTACACCTTC
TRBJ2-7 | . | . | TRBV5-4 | CASSLGLGAGTEQYF | TGTGCCAGCAGCTTGGGACTGGGCGCGGGGACGGAGCAGTACTTC
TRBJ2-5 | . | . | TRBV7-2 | CASSLYKDGTQYF | TGTGCCAGCAGCTTATATAAAGACGGGACCCAGTACTTC
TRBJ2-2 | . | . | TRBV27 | CASSYDTGELFF | TGTGCCAGCAGTTATGACACCGGGGAGCTGTTTTTT
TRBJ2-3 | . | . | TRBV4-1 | CASSPEWGTDTQYF | TGCGCCAGCAGCCCCGAGTGGGGCACAGATACGCAGTATTTT
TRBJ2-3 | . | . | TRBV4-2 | CASSPEGWSAATDTQYF | TGTGCCAGCAGCCCAGAAGGATGGAGCGCTGCCACAGATACGCAGTATTTT
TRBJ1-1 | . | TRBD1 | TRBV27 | CASGETGSTEAFF | TGTGCCAGCGGGGAGACAGGGAGCACTGAAGCTTTCTTT
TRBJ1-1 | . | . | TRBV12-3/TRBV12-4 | CASSLGEGRAFF | TGTGCCAGCAGTTTAGGGGAGGGTAGGGCTTTCTTT
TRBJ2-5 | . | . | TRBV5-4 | CASSLGSGTKTQYF | TGTGCCAGCAGCTTGGGGAGTGGAACGAAGACCCAGTACTTC
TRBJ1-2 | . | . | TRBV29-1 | CSVASYGYTF | TGCAGCGTTGCGAGCTATGGCTACACCTTC
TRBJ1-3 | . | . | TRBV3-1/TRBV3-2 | CASSQGRTIYF | TGTGCCAGCAGCCAGGGACGAACCATATATTTT
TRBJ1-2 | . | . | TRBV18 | CASSPRRAGGYTF | TGTGCCAGCTCACCACGCAGGGCAGGCGGCTACACCTTC
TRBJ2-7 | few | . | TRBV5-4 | CASSRLRIGGEQYF | TGTGCCAGCAGCCGGTTGAGGATAGGGGGAGAGCAGTACTTC
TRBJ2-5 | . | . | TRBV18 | CASSPAGTETQYF | TGTGCCAGCTCCCCTGCAGGGACAGAGACCCAGTACTTC
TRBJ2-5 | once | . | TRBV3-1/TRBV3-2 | CASSHGVGWETQYF | TGTGCCAGCAGCCACGGGGTAGGCTGGGAGACCCAGTACTTC
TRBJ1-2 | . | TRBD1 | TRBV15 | CATSRDRGTGGAKGYGYTF | TGTGCCACCAGCAGAGATCGGGGGACAGGGGGCGCGAAAGGCTATGGCTACACCTTC
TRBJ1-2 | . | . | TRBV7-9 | CASRHADSYSFGYTF | TGTGCCAGCAGACACGCAGACAGCTATAGTTTTGGCTACACCTTC
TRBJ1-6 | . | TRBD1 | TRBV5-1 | CASSPIGQGRNSPLHF | TGCGCCAGCAGCCCTATAGGACAGGGCCGTAATTCACCCCTCCACTTT
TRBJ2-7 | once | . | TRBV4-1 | CASSQPSGIYYEQYF | TGCGCCAGCAGCCAACCCTCAGGGATTTACTACGAGCAGTACTTC
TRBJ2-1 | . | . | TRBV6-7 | CASIIFGASSYNEQFF | TGTGCCAGCATTATCTTCGGGGCTAGCTCCTACAATGAGCAGTTCTTC
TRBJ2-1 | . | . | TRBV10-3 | CAARGYNEQFF | TGTGCCGCACGGGGCTACAATGAGCAGTTCTTC
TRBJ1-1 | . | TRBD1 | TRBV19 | CASRVDRGFTEAFF | TGTGCCAGTAGGGTGGACAGGGGATTTACTGAAGCTTTCTTT
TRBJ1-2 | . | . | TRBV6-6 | CASSYLGRGDGYTF | TGTGCCAGCAGTTACCTCGGCCGAGGAGATGGCTACACCTTC
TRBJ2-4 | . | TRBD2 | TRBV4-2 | CASSQVGGRRAKNIQYF | TGTGCCAGCAGCCAAGTCGGCGGGAGGAGAGCAAAAAACATTCAGTACTTC
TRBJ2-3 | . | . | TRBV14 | CASSRYRGRTDTQYF | TGTGCCAGCAGCCGTTATCGGGGGCGCACAGATACGCAGTATTTT
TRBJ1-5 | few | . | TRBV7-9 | CASRGGNNQPQHF | TGTGCCAGCAGGGGGGGAAACAATCAGCCCCAGCATTTT